Following are 3 T cell receptor beta chains from one sample sequenced in a study of cytomegalovirus exposure and HLA in healthy donors. 60 Vbeta and 13 Jbeta primers were used in PCR. Sequencing was performed with immunoSEQ multiplex PCR; in TCRdb, only in-frame clones are kept and a portion is missing. The repertoire table contains 55,000 to 85,000 clones. Source material: PBMCs. Receptor source: a female donor in good health and CMV-seropositive.

The genes are TRBV4-2 and TRBJ2-1, with D perhaps matching TRBD2 (6 bases). The CDR3 has 14 residues. The germline gives CDR1 LGHNA, CDR2 YNFKEQ. The V end lost 2 bases, the J end lost 9 bases, and 14 bases lay between the germline ends. For the CDR3, the DNA is TGTGCCAGCAGCCAAAACGGGGGAGCCGGTGAGCAGTTCTTC. Its protein product is CASSQNGGAGEQFF.

The CDR3 is CASSPRPSSYEQYF. The CDR3 DNA reads as TGTGCCAGCTCACCAAGACCTAGCTCCTACGAGCAGTACTTC. The V and J genes are TRBV18 and TRBJ2-7, with unresolved D. Trimming removed 2 bases from V and 0 bases from J, with 8 bases in between. This CDR3 contains 14 residues. In germline, CDR1 is KGHSH, CDR2 LQKENI.

The chain joins TRBV6-5 to TRBJ1-2; 11 bases map to TRBD1. The ends lost 6 bases at V and 6 bases at J; junction bases unmatched: 6. Germline lookup yields CDR1 MNHEY and CDR2 SVGAGI. CDR3 size: 14 residues. CDR3 loop: CASRRTGGQNGYTF. The CDR3 nucleotides are TGTGCCAGCAGGAGGACAGGGGGCCAGAATGGCTACACCTTC.